Listed below are T cell receptor beta chains from one sample, sequenced in a study of cytomegalovirus exposure and HLA in healthy donors. Method: immunoSEQ multiplex PCR; TCRdb's copy keeps in-frame clones and lacks some. Here the sample spans some 80,000 clones, 95% to 97% being singletons. The specimen was PBMCs. These receptors all come from a woman aged 18-29 years in good health and CMV-seronegative. CDR3s include the opening cysteine and the closing phenylalanine or tryptophan. D genes are given only for firm matches. For some rows the clone size is stated as once, few or many, or as a class when expanded; others skip it.

D gene	V gene	clone size	J gene	CDR3 protein	CDR3 DNA
TRBD1	TRBV7-9	.	TRBJ2-7	CASGSRGLYEQYF	TGTGCCAGCGGATCCAGGGGGCTCTACGAGCAGTACTTC
TRBD1	TRBV4-1	.	TRBJ1-4	CASSLGDRDNEKLFF	TGCGCCAGCAGCTTAGGGGACAGGGATAATGAAAAACTGTTTTTT
.	TRBV5-1	.	TRBJ2-3	CASLEGPSTDTQYF	TGCGCCAGCTTGGAGGGTCCTAGCACAGATACGCAGTATTTT
.	TRBV11-2	.	TRBJ1-2	CASSLDGGSPGGYTF	TGTGCCAGCAGCTTAGATGGGGGCTCTCCCGGGGGCTACACCTTC
TRBD1	TRBV30	.	TRBJ1-2	CAWIPMGTGYGYTF	TGTGCCTGGATTCCCATGGGGACAGGGTATGGCTACACCTTC
TRBD2	TRBV7-9	.	TRBJ2-1	CASLLAGGNEQFF	TGTGCCAGCCTACTAGCGGGGGGCAATGAGCAGTTCTTC
.	TRBV15	.	TRBJ2-7	CATSRDRTDSTYEQYF	TGTGCCACCAGCAGAGATCGGACAGATAGTACCTACGAGCAGTACTTC
TRBD1	TRBV2	.	TRBJ2-7	CASSGQGAPEQYF	TGTGCCAGCAGCGGACAGGGGGCGCCCGAGCAGTACTTC
.	TRBV27	.	TRBJ2-1	CASSSGTFNNEQFF	TGTGCCAGCAGTTCCGGGACATTTAACAATGAGCAGTTCTTC
.	TRBV5-1	.	TRBJ1-3	CASSLGGSGNTIYF	TGCGCCAGCAGCTTGGGAGGGTCTGGAAACACCATATATTTT
TRBD1	TRBV6-5	.	TRBJ2-7	CASSSEQGRPNEQYF	TGTGCCAGCAGTTCGGAACAGGGGCGACCCAACGAGCAGTACTTC
.	TRBV10-1	.	TRBJ2-5	CASSEPSSEETQYF	TGCGCCAGCAGTGAACCCAGCAGCGAAGAGACCCAGTACTTC
TRBD1	TRBV6-6	.	TRBJ2-7	CASGTGKNEQYF	TGTGCCAGCGGGACAGGGAAGAACGAGCAGTACTTC
TRBD2	TRBV9	.	TRBJ2-2	CASSAFTSGSAGELFF	TGTGCCAGCAGCGCCTTTACTAGCGGGAGTGCCGGGGAGCTGTTTTTT
.	TRBV9	once	TRBJ2-1	CASGAADYNEQFF	TGTGCCAGCGGGGCCGCAGATTACAATGAGCAGTTCTTC
.	TRBV6-6	once	TRBJ2-7	CASSYSVSGDYEQYF	TGTGCCAGCAGTTACTCGGTGTCGGGGGATTACGAGCAGTACTTC
.	TRBV28	.	TRBJ2-7	CASNHIYEQYF	TGTGCCAGCAACCACATCTACGAGCAGTACTTC
TRBD2	TRBV11-3	.	TRBJ2-1	CASSSLGGGHNEQFF	TGTGCCAGCAGCTCCCTCGGGGGAGGGCACAATGAGCAGTTCTTC
.	TRBV7-9	.	TRBJ1-5	CASSFNQGNQPQHF	TGTGCCAGCAGCTTTAATCAGGGCAATCAGCCCCAGCATTTT
TRBD2	TRBV2	.	TRBJ2-3	CARGATSGADTDTQYF	TGTGCCAGAGGAGCGACTAGCGGAGCCGACACAGATACGCAGTATTTT
TRBD2	TRBV10-2	.	TRBJ2-3	CASSLTSGTNTQYF	TGCGCCAGCAGCCTCACTAGCGGGACCAATACGCAGTATTTT
TRBD2	TRBV5-1	.	TRBJ2-3	CASSWGLAATDTQYF	TGCGCCAGCAGCTGGGGACTAGCAGCCACAGATACGCAGTATTTT
.	TRBV7-2	.	TRBJ2-1	CASSLGQGDNEQFF	TGTGCCAGCAGCTTAGGGCAGGGCGACAATGAGCAGTTCTTC
.	TRBV12-5	once	TRBJ2-1	CASGLVAHNEQFF	TGTGCTAGTGGTTTGGTAGCCCACAATGAGCAGTTCTTC
.	TRBV6-5	.	TRBJ1-2	CFVGGTNYGYTF	TGTTTCGTGGGGGGGACTAACTATGGCTACACCTTC
TRBD1	TRBV30	once	TRBJ1-2	CAWSTGGVYGYTF	TGTGCCTGGAGTACAGGGGGCGTTTATGGCTACACCTTC
.	TRBV19	.	TRBJ2-3	CASDPGRGDTQYF	TGTGCCAGTGATCCTGGGAGAGGAGATACGCAGTATTTT
.	TRBV6-5	.	TRBJ1-1	CASCGQGFTEAFF	TGTGCCAGCTGCGGCCAGGGGTTTACTGAAGCTTTCTTT
.	TRBV18	.	TRBJ1-1	CASSPPHLGDEAFF	TGTGCCAGCTCACCACCGCACTTAGGAGATGAAGCTTTCTTT
.	TRBV2	.	TRBJ2-1	CASTYVGLGDRNEQFF	TGTGCCAGCACCTACGTGGGGTTAGGGGATAGGAATGAGCAGTTCTTC
.	TRBV14	.	TRBJ2-7	CASSQDSGVWEQYF	TGTGCCAGCAGCCAAGACTCCGGGGTCTGGGAGCAGTACTTC
.	TRBV6-4	.	TRBJ2-3	CASSDDGSTDTQYF	TGTGCCAGCAGTGACGACGGGAGCACAGATACGCAGTATTTT
.	TRBV28	.	TRBJ1-1	CASSTSRGGANKGTEAFF	TGTGCCAGCAGCACGTCAAGGGGGGGCGCAAATAAGGGCACTGAAGCTTTCTTT
.	TRBV27	once	TRBJ1-5	CASSLRASFDGNQPQHF	TGTGCCAGCAGTTTGCGGGCCTCCTTCGATGGCAATCAGCCCCAGCATTTT
TRBD1	TRBV18	.	TRBJ2-1	CASSLPRLTGQGEEQFF	TGTGCCAGCTCACTCCCCCGGTTAACCGGGCAGGGGGAGGAGCAGTTCTTC
TRBD1	TRBV19	.	TRBJ1-3	CASKGLGQGVPSSGNTIYF	TGTGCCAGTAAGGGGTTGGGACAGGGGGTACCGAGCTCTGGAAACACCATATATTTT
.	TRBV28	.	TRBJ1-5	CASSWADQPQHF	TGTGCCAGCAGTTGGGCAGATCAGCCCCAGCATTTT
.	TRBV9	.	TRBJ1-2	CASTGGEEGYTF	TGTGCCAGCACCGGAGGGGAGGAAGGCTACACCTTC
TRBD1	TRBV5-8	once	TRBJ1-6	CASSLQDRGHSYNSPLHF	TGTGCCAGCAGCCTCCAGGACAGGGGGCATTCCTATAATTCACCCCTCCACTTT
TRBD1	TRBV13	.	TRBJ2-2	CASSPPTAGTGNTGELFF	TGTGCCAGCAGCCCTCCAACGGCCGGGACAGGGAACACCGGGGAGCTGTTTTTT
TRBD2	TRBV28	once	TRBJ2-7	CASSPGLAGAYEQYF	TGTGCCAGCAGCCCAGGACTAGCGGGAGCCTACGAGCAGTACTTC
TRBD1	TRBV27	.	TRBJ1-2	CASSLGQGLGYGYTF	TGTGCCAGCAGTTTGGGACAGGGTCTGGGATATGGCTACACCTTC
.	TRBV13	.	TRBJ2-4	CASLYRSGGGYAKNIQYF	TGTGCCAGCCTGTACCGATCTGGAGGAGGCTATGCCAAAAACATTCAGTACTTC